This T cell receptor beta chain originates from a study of cytomegalovirus exposure and HLA in healthy donors. General observations from the study: No immune exposure information besides CMV serostatus was available. By HLA locus, TCR association rates varied in a later analysis, with DRB1 showing the most and HLA-C the fewest. Relative to equally common others, HLA-associated TCR beta chains showed greater clonal expansion in a later analysis.

The PCR was carried out with 60 Vbeta primers and 13 Jbeta primers. Generated by immunoSEQ multiplex PCR, the TCRdb table keeps only in-frame clones and is missing some. The sample lists 60,000 to 70,000 clones; roughly 80% were seen once. The CDR3 is 13 residues long. Trimming shortened V by 0 bases and J by 6 bases, and 7 bases separated the two germline ends. The germline V gene encodes CDR1 SGHRS and CDR2 YFSETQ. Of note for this clone: What it binds is unknown.

The receptor was isolated from a woman aged 40 to 55 in good health and CMV-seropositive. This chain links TRBV5-1 with TRBJ2-1, with D perhaps matching TRBD2 (6 bases). What was sequenced was PBMCs. The CDR3 region has the DNA TGCGCCAGCAGCTTGGCGCGGGGCAATGAGCAGTTCTTC. It yields the protein CASSLARGNEQFF. The full variable domain, its missing parts supplied by reference TRBV5-1 and TRBJ2-1, is KAGVTQTPRYLIKTRGQQVTLSCSPISGHRSVSWYQQTPGQGLQFLFEYFSETQRNKGNFPGRFSGRQFSNSRSEMNVSTLELGDSALYLCASSLARGNEQFFGPGTRLTVL.